This note documents a single T cell receptor (beta chain) sequence. CDR1 SGHTA and CDR2 FQGTGA come from the germline V gene. This CDR3 contains 19 residues. J lost 0 bases, V lost 2 bases, and 13 bases had no gene match. This sample stems from a study of cytomegalovirus exposure and HLA in healthy donors. The PCR ran on 60 Vbeta and 13 Jbeta primers. Measured with immunoSEQ multiplex PCR; TCRdb has only the in-frame clones, and not every one. The top ten hold less than 2.5% of the sample, which has 100,000 to 150,000 clones, 81% seen once. Material for sequencing was PBMCs. This sequence originates from a woman aged 40-49 years in good health and CMV-seronegative. The chain employs TRBV7-3 and TRBJ2-1, with 7 positions matching TRBD1. The CDR3 region has the DNA TGTGCCAGCAGCTTACATCGCCCGGGACAGCCTAGCTCCTACAATGAGCAGTTCTTC. Protein product: CASSLHRPGQPSSYNEQFF.